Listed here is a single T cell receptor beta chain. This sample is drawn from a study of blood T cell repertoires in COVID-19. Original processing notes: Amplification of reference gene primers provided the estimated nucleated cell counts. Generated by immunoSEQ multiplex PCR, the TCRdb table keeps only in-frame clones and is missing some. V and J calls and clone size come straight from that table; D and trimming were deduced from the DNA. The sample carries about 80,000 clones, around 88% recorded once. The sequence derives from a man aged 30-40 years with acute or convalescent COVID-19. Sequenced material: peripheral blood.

This CDR3 is CASGLALNTGELFF. In DNA, the CDR3 is TGTGCCAGCGGACTAGCCCTGAACACCGGGGAGCTGTTTTTT. The chain combines TRBV25-1 with TRBJ2-2; 8 bases match TRBD2. Per the germline V gene, CDR1 is MGHDK and CDR2 is SYGVNS. The CDR3 has 14 amino acids. V gave up 8 bases and J gave up 1 base; unmatched junction bases: 3.